Below are 15 T cell receptor beta chains sequenced from a single sample in a study of Graves' ophthalmopathy and Graves' hyperthyroidism. Scientists amplified the TCR beta CDR3 regions from RNA transcripts. The first-round RT-PCR employed HTBI primers together with the Qiagen OneStep RT-PCR kit. A multiplex PCR was then performed as the second round. TCRdb re-derived calls from the multiplex PCR reads in MiXCR, one entry per CDR3 protein. The repertoire holds almost 750,000 distinct CDR3 sequences, with around 40% as singletons. Sequenced: peripheral blood. Receptors originate from an adult man with Graves' ophthalmopathy.

A remark on this clonotype: A read error may account for a junction end that differs from germline. The chain joins TRBV7-9 to TRBJ1-2; D gene unclear. The germline V gene has CDR1 SEHNR and CDR2 FQNEAQ (reference sequence). The CDR3 contains 14 residues. DNA for the CDR3: TGCGCCAGCAGCCGGTCCTTAGGAGGCGAGGGCTACACCTTC. Residues: CASSRSLGGEGYTF.

Comment on this clonotype: A single base separates this from a much larger clone, so it may be a read error. The chain carries TRBV7-9 and TRBJ2-2; 7 nucleotides line up with TRBD1. The CDR3 loop spans 15 amino acids. The germline gives CDR1 SEHNR, CDR2 FQNEAQ (reference sequence). CDR3 in amino acids: CAGSPWTGETGELFF. The CDR3 coding sequence is TGTGCCGGCAGCCCCTGGACAGGAGAAACCGGGGAGCTGTTTTTT.

This clonotype was found many times. This sequence joins TRBV20-1 and TRBJ2-7; possible D gene TRBD1, 5 bases. This CDR3 comprises 10 residues. The V and J ends lost 5 bases and 9 bases respectively, with 11 bases between them. Germline V lookup: CDR1 DFQATT, CDR2 SNEGSKA (reference sequence). The DNA of the CDR3 is TGCAGTGCTCACACAACAGGGCAGTACTTC. Encoded protein: CSAHTTGQYF.

The CDR3 DNA reads as TGTGCCAGCAGCCAAGTTGGTGGCGGGGCCAGCACAGATACGCAGTATTTT. It translates to CASSQVGGGASTDTQYF. The chain has TRBV14 and TRBJ2-3; perhaps TRBD2 as D (6 bases). Trimming removed 1 base at V and 0 bases at J, with 14 bases between. The germline CDR1 and CDR2 sequences are SGHDN and FVKESK. The CDR3 is 17 residues long.

This clonotype was observed a few times. The V call is TRBV12-3 or TRBV12-4, the J call TRBJ1-1; unclear D gene. The CDR3 totals 13 residues. Deletions cut 3 bases from V and 2 bases from J, with 7 bases between. The CDR3 sequence is CASSFKVNTEAFF. In DNA form, the CDR3 reads TGTGCCAGCAGTTTCAAAGTTAACACTGAAGCTTTCTTT.

The gene calls are TRBV19 and TRBJ2-7; tentatively, D is TRBD2 (6 bases). The CDR3 sequence is 13 residues long. V was cut by 8 bases and J by 2 bases, with 13 bases left in between. Germline values: CDR1 LNHDA, CDR2 SQIVND (reference sequence). The CDR3 DNA follows: TGTGCCAGTGCCTTCGGCGGGACCTACGAGCAGTACTTC. Its translation: CASAFGGTYEQYF.

The rearrangement uses TRBV7-3 and TRBJ2-3, with unresolved D. CDR3 length equals 14 residues. Germline V gene lookup returns CDR1 SGHTA and CDR2 FQGTGA. Trimming removed 1 base at V and 2 bases at J, with 7 bases between. The CDR3, as DNA: TGTGCCAGCAGCTTAAAAGGCTTCACAGATACGCAGTATTTT. Protein product: CASSLKGFTDTQYF.

The CDR3 is CASSSPRGGYTGELFF. The CDR3 region has the DNA TGTGCCAGCAGTTCCCCCCGCGGCGGCTACACCGGGGAGCTGTTTTTT. This rearrangement joins TRBV25-1 to TRBJ2-2; D remains ambiguous. This CDR3 comprises 16 residues. The germline V gene encodes CDR1 MGHDK and CDR2 SYGVNS. V lost 5 bases and J 3 bases, leaving 16 bases between the germline ends.

The rearrangement joins TRBV5-1 to TRBJ2-3, with D possibly TRBD2 on 5 matching bases. This CDR3 has 12 residues. Germline V lookup: CDR1 SGHRS, CDR2 YFSETQ. V gave up 4 bases and J gave up 7 bases, with 10 bases separating them. CDR3 in DNA: TGCGCCAGCAGCCAACTAGGAAATACGCAGTATTTT. Translated, it gives CASSQLGNTQYF. Together with reference TRBV5-1 and TRBJ2-3, the CDR3 gives the full variable domain: KAGVTQTPRYLIKTRGQQVTLSCSPISGHRSVSWYQQTPGQGLQFLFEYFSETQRNKGNFPGRFSGRQFSNSRSEMNVSTLELGDSALYLCASSQLGNTQYFGPGTRLTVL.

V is TRBV25-1 and J is TRBJ1-4; D call uncertain. This CDR3 has 16 residues. V was clipped by 2 bases and J by 4 bases, with 14 bases between them. Germline CDR1 and CDR2: MGHDK and SYGVNS. In nucleotides, the CDR3 is TGTGCCAGCAGTGAAATGCCAGTTGGAGATAATGAAAAACTGTTTTTT. Translated: CASSEMPVGDNEKLFF.

There are many counts of this clonotype. The chain is built from TRBV7-8 and TRBJ2-5; 7 bases align to TRBD1. The length of the CDR3 is 14 residues. Germline V CDR1 and CDR2: SGHVS, FQNEAQ. V was pared by 2 bases and J by 5 bases, with 5 bases of the junction left unmatched. In DNA, the CDR3 is TGTGCCAGCAGCTTACGGGGCAGGGGGGAGACCCAGTACTTC. Its translation: CASSLRGRGETQYF.

Here the CDR3 reads CARRGQQPQHF. CDR3 nucleotide sequence: TGTGCGCGCAGGGGGCAACAGCCCCAGCATTTT. The chain couples TRBV7-7 to TRBJ1-5; TRBD1 matches at 8 bases. The CDR3 contains 11 residues. CDR1 is SSHAT and CDR2 is FNYEAQ in the germline V gene (reference sequence).

The chain uses TRBV27 and TRBJ1-4; possibly TRBD1 for D (6 bases). This CDR3 is 15 amino acids long. V lost 5 bases and J 11 bases, leaving 21 bases between the germline ends. Germline V CDR1 and CDR2: MNHEY, SMNVEV (reference sequence). For the CDR3, the DNA is TGTGCCAGCAGTACCGGAGGGGGTCTGTTTCGGAAACTGTTTTTT. It yields the protein CASSTGGGLFRKLFF.

The rearrangement links TRBV12-3 or TRBV12-4 to TRBJ1-4; 8 bases line up with TRBD1. V trimming: 3 bases; J trimming: 10 bases; junction bases outside the gene matches: 10. The CDR3 runs to 15 residues. The CDR3 is CASSFVSGGLGKLFF. CDR3 coding DNA: TGTGCCAGCAGTTTCGTTTCAGGGGGCCTTGGAAAACTGTTTTTT.

CDR3 sequence (DNA): TGTGCCAGCAGGACCGACCCCGGGTTCGTTTACGAGACCCAGTACTTC. Translating it yields CASRTDPGFVYETQYF. V usage is TRBV25-1 and J usage is TRBJ2-5; no clear D. This CDR3 has 16 residues. Germline CDR1 and CDR2: MGHDK and SYGVNS. V lost 6 bases, J lost 5 bases, and 22 bases lay in between.